This is a list of T cell receptor beta chains from one sample in a study of response to subunit inactivated influenza vaccine. TCRdb reanalysed the RT-PCR reads using MiXCR and keeps one entry per CDR3 protein. In the table there are about 540,000 distinct CDR3 sequences, approximately 20% of which are singletons. The sample was also reused in another study, on T cells expressing NK-cell markers.

The sequencing here drew on CD4+ T cells sorted from PBMCs, taken 11 to 12 days after vaccination. The receptor set was obtained from a man aged 50 or older who received an inactivated influenza vaccine. Each CDR3 is given with its conserved first and last residue. Each record gives: V gene, clone size, J gene, D gene, CDR3 length, CDR3 protein, CDR3 DNA. A D gene is named only where the DNA matches it firmly. Expanded clones are given a class, and other clones once, few, many or no size at all.

>TRBV9|NA|TRBJ2-5|NA|15
CASSPRGAGRETQYF
TGTGCCAGCAGCCCCAGGGGGGCAGGGAGGGAGACCCAGTACTTC
>TRBV29-1|NA|TRBJ1-1|NA|15
CSVVPRVSMNTEAFF
TGCAGCGTTGTACCCCGCGTATCCATGAACACTGAAGCTTTCTTT
>TRBV28|NA|TRBJ1-3|NA|12
CASKSRGNTIYF
TGTGCCAGCAAGTCGAGGGGAAACACCATATATTTT
>TRBV15|few|TRBJ2-1|TRBD2|18
CATSAARPSGRLYNEQFF
TGTGCCACCAGCGCCGCCCGGCCTAGCGGGAGGCTCTACAATGAGCAGTTCTTC
>TRBV30|NA|TRBJ2-2|TRBD1|20
CAWSVGLWDRVFANTGELFF
TGTGCCTGGAGTGTAGGGCTGTGGGACAGGGTTTTCGCGAACACCGGGGAGCTGTTTTTT
>TRBV20-1|NA|TRBJ2-7|NA|12
CSQKTGINEQYF
TGCAGTCAAAAAACAGGGATCAATGAGCAGTACTTC
>TRBV27|NA|TRBJ2-3|NA|14
CASSPTRPRGTQYF
TGTGCCAGCAGTCCGACCAGGCCGCGGGGTACGCAGTATTTT
>TRBV3-1|NA|TRBJ2-3|NA|16
CASSPGFGLYTDTQYF
TGTGCCAGCAGCCCCGGGTTCGGACTCTACACAGATACGCAGTATTTT
>TRBV20-1|NA|TRBJ2-2|NA|11
CSAPGTGELFF
TGCAGTGCCCCAGGGACCGGGGAGCTGTTTTTT
>TRBV30|NA|TRBJ1-2|NA|12
CAWALQVYGYTF
TGTGCCTGGGCCCTTCAGGTTTATGGCTACACCTTC
>TRBV5-6|NA|TRBJ2-2|TRBD1|15
CASSLTGQTTGELFF
TGTGCCAGCAGCTTGACGGGACAGACCACCGGGGAGCTGTTTTTT
>TRBV6-1|few|TRBJ1-1|TRBD1|14
CASSGGTGKVEAFF
TGTGCCAGCAGTGGGGGGACAGGGAAGGTTGAAGCTTTCTTT
>TRBV12-3/TRBV12-4|few|TRBJ2-7|TRBD2|12
CASRRELGEQYF
TGTGCCAGCAGGCGGGAGCTGGGGGAGCAGTACTTC
>TRBV19|few|TRBJ2-2|NA|19
CASSIFRNIERVNTGELFF
TGTGCCAGTAGTATATTCCGAAATATTGAACGGGTGAACACCGGGGAGCTGTTTTTT
>TRBV15|NA|TRBJ2-1|NA|13
CATSRDLLGEQFF
TGTGCCACCAGCAGAGATCTACTAGGAGAGCAGTTCTTC
>TRBV12-3/TRBV12-4|NA|TRBJ1-6|TRBD1|14
CASRPGTANSPLHF
TGTGCCAGCAGGCCCGGGACAGCAAATTCACCCCTCCACTTT
>TRBV6-2/TRBV6-3|NA|TRBJ1-5|TRBD1|17
CASSYSPGQGLIQPQHF
TGTGCCAGCAGTTACTCTCCGGGACAGGGGTTGATTCAGCCCCAGCATTTT
>TRBV11-3|NA|TRBJ2-3|TRBD1|14
CASSVTGELDTQYF
TGTGCCAGCAGCGTAACAGGGGAATTAGATACGCAGTATTTT
>TRBV9|NA|TRBJ1-6|NA|15
CASSVGHSNNSPLHF
TGTGCCAGCAGCGTAGGGCACAGCAATAACTCACCCCTCCACTTT
>TRBV19|few|TRBJ2-1|NA|15
CASSMQGYSYNEQFF
TGTGCCAGTAGTATGCAGGGCTACTCCTACAATGAGCAGTTCTTC
>TRBV15|NA|TRBJ2-5|NA|14
CATSRGAVQETQYF
TGTGCCACCAGCAGAGGGGCGGTTCAAGAGACCCAGTACTTC
>TRBV12-3/TRBV12-4|NA|TRBJ2-6|NA|18
CASSFMSLRGSGANVLTF
TGTGCCAGCAGTTTTATGTCTCTGCGGGGCTCTGGGGCCAACGTCCTGACTTTC
>TRBV19|NA|TRBJ2-7|TRBD1|15
CATSSPGQVSYEQYF
TGTGCCACTTCGTCCCCGGGACAGGTTAGCTACGAGCAGTACTTC
>TRBV18|NA|TRBJ1-6|NA|13
CASSRSQNDILHF
TGTGCCAGCTCACGGTCCCAGAATGACATCCTCCACTTT
>TRBV6-2/TRBV6-3|NA|TRBJ1-1|NA|14
CASTYMALNTEAFF
TGTGCCAGCACCTATATGGCCCTGAACACTGAAGCTTTCTTT
>TRBV6-2/TRBV6-3|few|TRBJ1-1|NA|15
CASGDYGYVNTEAFF
TGTGCCAGCGGTGACTACGGGTATGTGAACACTGAAGCTTTCTTT
>TRBV7-2|NA|TRBJ2-1|TRBD1|15
CASSLRTGGYNEQFF
TGTGCCAGCAGCCTTAGGACAGGGGGCTACAATGAGCAGTTCTTC
>TRBV7-3|few|TRBJ2-5|NA|13
CASSRSAQETQYF
TGTGCCAGCAGCCGGAGCGCCCAAGAGACCCAGTACTTC
>TRBV11-2|few|TRBJ2-3|TRBD2|15
CASSLYGGATDTQYF
TGTGCCAGCAGCCTATACGGGGGGGCGACAGATACGCAGTATTTT
>TRBV29-1|NA|TRBJ2-2|NA|12
CSATRGSGELFF
TGCAGCGCCACCAGGGGATCCGGGGAGCTGTTTTTT
>TRBV30|NA|TRBJ1-1|NA|10
CAWNRAEAFF
TGTGCCTGGAATCGGGCTGAAGCTTTCTTT
>TRBV10-3|NA|TRBJ2-7|NA|14
CAITPGTVSYEQYF
TGTGCCATTACCCCCGGGACTGTCTCCTACGAGCAGTACTTC
>TRBV10-3|NA|TRBJ2-5|NA|14
CAISEGQSQETQYF
TGTGCCATCAGTGAGGGCCAAAGTCAAGAGACCCAGTACTTC
>TRBV7-8|NA|TRBJ1-5|NA|12
CASTAGDQPQHF
TGTGCCAGCACAGCGGGGGATCAGCCCCAGCATTTT
>TRBV19|NA|TRBJ1-1|TRBD1|12
CASSAGQGGAFF
TGTGCCAGTAGTGCCGGACAGGGAGGGGCTTTCTTT
>TRBV11-2|few|TRBJ2-1|NA|14
CASSRVGSYNEQFF
TGTGCCAGCAGCCGGGTGGGCTCCTACAATGAGCAGTTCTTC
>TRBV4-3|NA|TRBJ2-7|NA|14
CASSQDGADSEQYF
TGCGCCAGCAGCCAAGATGGGGCGGACTCGGAGCAGTACTTC
>TRBV12-3/TRBV12-4|NA|TRBJ1-5|NA|13
CASRAAGSQPQHF
TGTGCCAGCAGGGCTGCCGGGAGCCAGCCCCAGCATTTT
>TRBV20-1|NA|TRBJ2-5|NA|15
CSASRHIPREETQYF
TGCAGTGCTAGCAGACACATCCCCCGGGAAGAGACCCAGTACTTC
>TRBV5-1|few|TRBJ2-1|NA|16
CASSLGPAISYNEQFF
TGCGCCAGCAGCTTGGGTCCAGCGATCTCCTACAATGAGCAGTTCTTC
>TRBV5-1|many|TRBJ2-1|NA|14
CASSRGLDLKEQFF
TGCGCCAGCAGCCGCGGACTCGATCTCAAGGAGCAGTTCTTC
>TRBV6-1|NA|TRBJ2-7|TRBD2|17
CASSKAGSGSSVAEQYF
TGTGCCAGCTCCAAGGCGGGTAGCGGGAGCTCGGTGGCCGAGCAGTACTTC